This T cell receptor beta chain was identified in a study of T cell responses to AZD1222 COVID-19 vaccine. Regarding the study as a whole: Repertoire sampling happened only post peak T cell response.

Looked up from germline, CDR1 is LGHNA and CDR2 is YSLEER. This CDR3 has 16 amino acids. Between the trimmed V and J ends, which lost 0 bases and 4 bases, there was a span of 13 bases. Method: immunoSEQ multiplex PCR; TCRdb's copy keeps in-frame clones and lacks some. The sample lists approximately 120,000 clones; about 89% were seen once. About this clone: The antigen is unknown.

The sample was peripheral blood, taken on day 0 of AZD1222 vaccination. This clonotype was obtained from an adult in good health. The chain recombines TRBV4-3 with TRBJ2-1, with D possibly TRBD2 on 5 matching bases. CDR3 protein: CASSQDSPGSYNEQFF. CDR3 DNA sequence: TGCGCCAGCAGCCAAGATTCGCCGGGATCTTACAATGAGCAGTTCTTC.